The 29 T cell receptor beta chains in this list originate from one sample, sequenced in a study of blood T cell repertoires in COVID-19. The data were produced by immunoSEQ multiplex PCR, yet TCRdb's version contains in-frame clones alone and is incomplete. The sample shows approximately 270,000 clones, roughly 88% of them seen only once. The sample consisted of peripheral blood. These receptors came from an elderly man with acute or convalescent COVID-19.

This clone came up once. The J gene is TRBJ1-2, the V gene TRBV5-1; 7 bases match TRBD1. The length of the CDR3 is 14 residues. The ends lost 4 bases at V and 5 bases at J; junction bases unmatched: 8. CDR1 SGHRS and CDR2 YFSETQ come from the germline V gene. The CDR3 loop is CASSLDRPSYGYTF. CDR3 nucleotide sequence: TGCGCCAGCAGCCTGGACAGGCCTTCTTATGGCTACACCTTC.

J is TRBJ2-5 and V is TRBV27, with 7 bases that match TRBD2. The junction had 5 bases not matched to a gene; V was cut back by 2 bases and J by 2 bases. The CDR3 has 15 residues. Per the germline V gene, CDR1 is MNHEY and CDR2 is SMNVEV (reference sequence). CDR3 in DNA: TGTGCCAGCAGTTTAATCCAGGGAGGGCAAGAGACCCAGTACTTC. Translated, it gives CASSLIQGGQETQYF.

V and J are TRBV14 and TRBJ2-3; 8 nucleotides align to TRBD2. The CDR3 spans 15 residues. CDR1 is SGHDN, CDR2 FVKESK, per germline. Germline trimming cut 0 bases from V and 4 bases from J; bases unmatched to any gene: 3. CDR3: CASSQEAGVSDTQYF. CDR3 sequence (DNA): TGTGCCAGCAGCCAAGAAGCGGGAGTGTCAGATACGCAGTATTTT.

This sequence joins TRBV12-3 or TRBV12-4 and TRBJ2-5; D is possibly TRBD1 (6 bases). This CDR3 has 12 residues. V was cut by 6 bases and J by 10 bases, with 15 bases left in between. The DNA for the CDR3 is TGTGCCAGCAGATCCGGGACACTGGACCAGTACTTC. The encoded protein is CASRSGTLDQYF.

V gene TRBV6-2 or TRBV6-3 combines with J gene TRBJ2-7, with 10 bases fitting TRBD1. CDR3 length: 14 residues. J was trimmed by 6 bases and V by 5 bases; bases with no gene match: 7. CDR1 is MNHEY, CDR2 SVGEGT, per germline. The CDR3 spells CASSRDRGYSEQYF. The CDR3 DNA is TGTGCCAGCAGTAGGGACAGGGGATATTCCGAGCAGTACTTC.

The chain is built from TRBV4-1 and TRBJ1-1, with D unclear. Germline values: CDR1 MGHRA, CDR2 YSYEKL. V lost 1 base and J lost 4, with 7 bases in between. The CDR3 has 13 amino acids. CDR3 amino acids: CASSQVVSTEAFF. The CDR3 region has the DNA TGCGCCAGCAGCCAAGTGGTGAGCACTGAAGCTTTCTTT.

This clone was detected only once. The V gene is TRBV14, the J gene TRBJ1-1; D not resolved. Trimming removed 6 bases at V and 1 base at J, with 9 bases between. Germline V lookup: CDR1 SGHDN, CDR2 FVKESK. There are 13 residues in the CDR3. The DNA for the CDR3 is TGTGCCAGCAGTAATACACGGAACACTGAAGCTTTCTTT. Amino acids: CASSNTRNTEAFF.

This sequence joins TRBV7-9 and TRBJ2-7, with a possible D match to TRBD1 (6 bases). Germline CDR1 reads SEHNR; CDR2 reads FQNEAQ (reference sequence). With 5 bases removed from V and 5 bases from J, the gap between germline ends came to 16 bases. The CDR3 is made up of 14 amino acids. The CDR3 bases are TGTGCCAGCAGCCTACAGGGATTAGTCAACGAGCAGTACTTC. Protein: CASSLQGLVNEQYF. Full variable domain (outside the CDR3, taken from reference TRBV7-9 and TRBJ2-7): DTGVSQNPRHKITKRGQNVTFRCDPISEHNRLYWYRQTLGQGPEFLTYFQNEAQLEKSRLLSDRFSAERPKGSFSTLEIQRTEQGDSAMYLCASSLQGLVNEQYFGPGTRLTVT.

The chain combines TRBV5-6 with TRBJ1-2; D is perhaps TRBD1 (5 bases). This CDR3 region has 14 residues. V lost 4 bases to trimming and J lost 0 bases, with 10 bases between them. Germline loops: CDR1 SGHDT, CDR2 YYEEEE. This CDR3 is CASSAGLPNYGYTF. CDR3 nucleotides: TGTGCCAGCAGCGCAGGGTTACCTAACTATGGCTACACCTTC.

This clone was seen once. The rearrangement uses TRBV12-3 or TRBV12-4 and TRBJ2-1, with 10 positions matching TRBD1. Trimming took 5 bases from V and 9 from J; bases not matched to a gene: 4. This CDR3 region has 13 residues. DNA of the CDR3: TGTGCCAGCAGTCGACAGGGGGCAAGTGAGCAGTTCTTC. Translated: CASSRQGASEQFF.

The chain carries TRBV6-5 and TRBJ2-7, with 11 bases lining up with TRBD2. The CDR3 runs 14 residues. The trim removed 7 bases at V and 3 bases at J, leaving 5 bases unmatched. Germline assignment: CDR1 MNHEY and CDR2 SVGAGI. The CDR3 DNA follows: TGTGCCAGCACCAAAGGGACTAGCGGCTACGAGCAGTACTTC. It specifies CASTKGTSGYEQYF.

The J gene is TRBJ2-1, the V gene TRBV19, with 11 bases identical to TRBD2. Per germline, CDR1 LNHDA and CDR2 SQIVND (reference sequence). Trimming removed 5 bases from V and 0 bases from J; junction bases left unmatched: 9. The CDR3 totals 18 residues. CDR3 in DNA: TGTGCCAGTAGTCTAGGACTAGCGGGTCTTAACTCCTACAATGAGCAGTTCTTC. Translated, it gives CASSLGLAGLNSYNEQFF.

The V gene is TRBV9, the J gene TRBJ2-1; 12 bases align to TRBD2. V lost 3 bases, J lost 0 bases, and 7 bases stayed unmatched. Germline CDR1 is SGDLS and CDR2 is YYNGEE. This CDR3 has 18 residues. CDR3 sequence reads: CASSAQPSGRASYNEQFF. DNA of the CDR3: TGTGCCAGCAGCGCCCAACCTAGCGGGAGGGCCTCCTACAATGAGCAGTTCTTC. Full variable domain (outside the CDR3, taken from reference TRBV9 and TRBJ2-1): DSGVTQTPKHLITATGQRVTLRCSPRSGDLSVYWYQQSLDQGLQFLIQYYNGEERAKGNILERFSAQQFPDLHSELNLSSLELGDSALYFCASSAQPSGRASYNEQFFGPGTRLTVL.

The chain combines TRBV3-1 (or the pseudogene TRBV3-2) with TRBJ1-2; tentative D call: TRBD1 (5 bases). The CDR3 totals 12 residues. Trimming took 7 bases from V and 6 from J, leaving 12 bases between them. Looked up from germline, CDR1 is LGHDT and CDR2 is YNNKEL (reference sequence). The chain's CDR3 is CASTLGGDGYTF. DNA for the CDR3: TGTGCCAGCACCCTGGGGGGGGATGGCTACACCTTC.

The J gene is TRBJ2-7, the V gene TRBV24-1, with D tentatively TRBD1 (6 bases). This CDR3 has 15 residues. Trimming stripped 4 bases from V and 4 bases from J, with 16 bases between. Germline CDR1 is KGHDR and CDR2 is SFDVKD. As DNA, the CDR3 is TGTGCCACCAGTGACCCCTACAGGGACCCTTACGAGCAGTACTTC. As protein: CATSDPYRDPYEQYF.

The chain recombines TRBV2 with TRBJ1-1, with 8 bases fitting TRBD1. The length of the CDR3 is 15 residues. J lost 0 bases, V lost 3 bases, and 3 bases had no gene match. CDR1 and CDR2 from the germline V gene are SNHLY and FYNNEI. The CDR3 loop reads CASSDSGQVNTEAFF. CDR3 coding DNA: TGTGCCAGCAGTGACTCGGGACAGGTGAACACTGAAGCTTTCTTT.

Comments on this clone: This same CDR3 is encoded by further DNA sequences in the sample. The chain combines TRBV12-3 or TRBV12-4 with TRBJ2-7; 7 positions agree with TRBD1. This CDR3 has 13 residues. J gave up 2 bases and V 4 bases, and 2 bases lay outside the gene matches. CDR3 bases: TGTGCCAGCAGTTCGGGACAGCCCTACGAGCAGTACTTC. Its translation is CASSSGQPYEQYF.

The chain recombines TRBV7-2 with TRBJ2-2; a possible D gene is TRBD2 (6 bases). Looked up from germline, CDR1 is SGHTA and CDR2 is FQGNSA. There are 16 residues in the CDR3. Trimming shortened V by 2 bases and J by 0 bases, and 10 bases separated the two germline ends. CDR3 sequence reads: CASSLIAGTNTGELFF. Here the CDR3 DNA reads TGTGCCAGCAGCTTAATTGCGGGAACGAACACCGGGGAGCTGTTTTTT. The whole variable domain, remainder taken from reference TRBV7-2 and TRBJ2-2, is GAGVSQSPSNKVTEKGKDVELRCDPISGHTALYWYRQSLGQGLEFLIYFQGNSAPDKSGLPSDRFSAERTGGSVSTLTIQRTQQEDSAVYLCASSLIAGTNTGELFFGEGSRLTVL.

The chain combines TRBV29-1 with TRBJ2-5; 9 bases fit TRBD2. Germline V gives CDR1 SQVTM, CDR2 ANQGSEA. This CDR3 has 12 residues. Trimming cost V 7 bases and J 4 bases; bases outside gene matches: 4. The CDR3 protein is CSGNSGRETQYF. The CDR3 nucleotides read TGCAGCGGAAATAGCGGGAGAGAGACCCAGTACTTC.

This rearrangement joins TRBV14 to TRBJ2-2; possibly TRBD2 for D (6 bases). Germline V lookup: CDR1 SGHDN, CDR2 FVKESK. V was cut by 1 base and J by 7 bases, with 10 bases left in between. The CDR3 totals 14 residues. CDR3 coding DNA: TGTGCCAGCAGCCAAGTCCCGGAGGGCGGGGAGCTGTTTTTT. Amino acid sequence: CASSQVPEGGELFF.

The gene calls are TRBV6-2 or TRBV6-3 and TRBJ2-3, with 7 bases aligning to TRBD2. Germline CDR1 and CDR2: MNHEY and SVGEGT. The CDR3 has 17 amino acids. With V trimmed by 0 bases and J by 4 bases, 10 bases remained unmatched. Written as DNA, the CDR3 is TGTGCCAGCAGTTACTCGTTCCTAGCGGCCATCCCAGATACGCAGTATTTT. Amino acid sequence: CASSYSFLAAIPDTQYF.

This sequence joins TRBV5-1 and TRBJ2-7; 11 bases map to TRBD2. The CDR3 consists of 15 residues. J was trimmed by 3 bases and V by 3 bases; bases with no gene match: 5. The germline CDR1 and CDR2 sequences are SGHRS and YFSETQ. This CDR3 reads CASSSGTSGYYEQYF. CDR3 nucleotides: TGCGCCAGCAGCTCCGGGACTAGCGGTTACTACGAGCAGTACTTC.

The V call is TRBV6-5, the J call TRBJ1-3, with D possibly being TRBD1 (6 bases). With 5 bases removed from V and 5 bases from J, the gap between germline ends came to 13 bases. Germline CDR1 is MNHEY and CDR2 is SVGAGI. The CDR3 covers 14 residues. For the CDR3, the DNA is TGTGCCAGCAGTATGGGGGGGGCTCGAAACACCATATATTTT. Encoded protein: CASSMGGARNTIYF.

This clone showed up just once. The chain combines TRBV6-2 or TRBV6-3 with TRBJ2-7; maybe TRBD1 (5 bases). The CDR3 has 14 amino acids. Germline V gene lookup returns CDR1 MNHEY and CDR2 SVGEGT. Trimming cost V 5 bases and J 12 bases, with 23 bases left between them. Written as DNA, the CDR3 is TGTGCCAGCAGTCCAACATACGACAGTGCTTCTGTGTACTTC. This encodes CASSPTYDSASVYF.

The rearrangement uses TRBV7-9 and TRBJ2-1; 7 nucleotides line up with TRBD2. The CDR3 contains 16 residues. Germline V gives CDR1 SEHNR, CDR2 FQNEAQ (reference sequence). The junction had 9 bases not matched to a gene; V was cut back by 5 bases and J by 2 bases. The DNA of the CDR3 is TGTGCCAGCAGCACCCGCGGGGGTAACCCCTACAATGAGCAGTTCTTC. Translated, it gives CASSTRGGNPYNEQFF.

This chain uses TRBV18 with TRBJ1-1; D is uncertain. CDR1 is KGHSH and CDR2 is LQKENI in the germline V gene. The V and J ends lost 0 bases and 1 base respectively, with 9 bases between them. The CDR3 is 15 amino acids. For the CDR3, the DNA is TGTGCCAGCTCACCACCCGGGGTCACGAACACTGAAGCTTTCTTT. Its protein is CASSPPGVTNTEAFF.

V gene TRBV18 combines with J gene TRBJ2-3, with D uncertain. Trimming took off 8 bases at V and 3 bases at J, with 9 bases between the two ends. This CDR3 comprises 12 residues. Germline CDR1 reads KGHSH; CDR2 reads LQKENI. CDR3 bases: TGTGCCAGCACCCCCGGGACAGATACGCAGTATTTT. Its translation: CASTPGTDTQYF. The full variable domain, with the rest looked up from reference TRBV18 and TRBJ2-3, is NAGVMQNPRHLVRRRGQEARLRCSPMKGHSHVYWYRQLPEEGLKFMVYLQKENIIDESGMPKERFSAEFPKEGPSILRIQQVVRGDSAAYFCASTPGTDTQYFGPGTRLTVL.

The V and J genes are TRBV5-1 and TRBJ2-7; 7 bases fit TRBD2. Germline V gene sequence: CDR1 SGHRS, CDR2 YFSETQ. The CDR3 totals 14 residues. V dropped 4 bases and J dropped 4; count of bases not matched to a gene: 8. The CDR3 sequence: CASSPSGNGYEQYF. The CDR3, as DNA: TGCGCCAGCAGCCCAAGCGGGAACGGGTACGAGCAGTACTTC.

V is TRBV19 and J is TRBJ2-3, with 9 bases identical to TRBD2. Germline CDR1 and CDR2: LNHDA and SQIVND (reference sequence). The CDR3 contains 15 residues. Trimming removed 6 bases from V and 0 bases from J; junction bases left unmatched: 4. CDR3 protein: CASRRLAASTDTQYF. For the CDR3, the DNA is TGTGCCAGTAGACGACTAGCGGCTAGCACAGATACGCAGTATTTT.